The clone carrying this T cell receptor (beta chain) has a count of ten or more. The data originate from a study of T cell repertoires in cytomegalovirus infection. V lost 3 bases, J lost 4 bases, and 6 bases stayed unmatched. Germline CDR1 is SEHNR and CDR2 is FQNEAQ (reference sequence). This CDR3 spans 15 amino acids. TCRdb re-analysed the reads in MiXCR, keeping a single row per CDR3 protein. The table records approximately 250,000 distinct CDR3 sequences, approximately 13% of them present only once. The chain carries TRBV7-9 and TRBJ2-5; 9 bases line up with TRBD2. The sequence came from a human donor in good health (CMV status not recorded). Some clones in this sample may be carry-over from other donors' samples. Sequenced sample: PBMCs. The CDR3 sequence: CASSFLQRGAETQYF. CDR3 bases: TGTGCCAGCAGCTTCCTACAGCGGGGGGCAGAGACCCAGTACTTC.